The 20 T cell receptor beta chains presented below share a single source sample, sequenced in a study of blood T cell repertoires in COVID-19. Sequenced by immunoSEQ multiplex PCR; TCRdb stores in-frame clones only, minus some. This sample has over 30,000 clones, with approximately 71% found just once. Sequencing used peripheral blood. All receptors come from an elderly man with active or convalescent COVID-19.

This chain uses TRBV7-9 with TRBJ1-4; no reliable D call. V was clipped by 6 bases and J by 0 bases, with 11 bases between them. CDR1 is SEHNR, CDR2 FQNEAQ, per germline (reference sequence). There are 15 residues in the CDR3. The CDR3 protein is CASSSTGATNEKLFF. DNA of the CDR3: TGTGCCAGCAGTTCGACGGGAGCAACTAATGAAAAACTGTTTTTT. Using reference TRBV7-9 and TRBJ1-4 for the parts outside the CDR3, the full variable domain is DTGVSQNPRHKITKRGQNVTFRCDPISEHNRLYWYRQTLGQGPEFLTYFQNEAQLEKSRLLSDRFSAERPKGSFSTLEIQRTEQGDSAMYLCASSSTGATNEKLFFGSGTQLSVL.

This CDR3 is CASSLERRQGVAGYTF. The CDR3 DNA follows: TGTGCCAGCAGCTTGGAGAGGCGGCAGGGGGTTGCTGGCTACACCTTC. The V call is TRBV5-5, the J call TRBJ1-2, with 7 nucleotides matching TRBD1. CDR1 is SGHKS, CDR2 YYEKEE, per germline (reference sequence). The CDR3 spans 16 residues. The ends lost 0 bases at V and 7 bases at J; junction bases unmatched: 12.

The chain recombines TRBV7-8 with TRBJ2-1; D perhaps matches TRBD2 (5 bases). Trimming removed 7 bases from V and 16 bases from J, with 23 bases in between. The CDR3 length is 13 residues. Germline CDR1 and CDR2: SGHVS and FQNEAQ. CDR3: CASKLAFDGEIFF. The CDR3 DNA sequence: TGTGCCAGCAAATTAGCATTTGACGGGGAGATATTCTTC.

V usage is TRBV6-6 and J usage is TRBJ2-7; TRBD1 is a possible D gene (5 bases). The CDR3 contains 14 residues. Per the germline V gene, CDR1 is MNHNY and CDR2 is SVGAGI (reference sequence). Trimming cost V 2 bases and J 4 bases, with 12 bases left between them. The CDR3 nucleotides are TGTGCCAGCAGTTACAGTCAGGGTCCATACGAGCAGTACTTC. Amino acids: CASSYSQGPYEQYF.

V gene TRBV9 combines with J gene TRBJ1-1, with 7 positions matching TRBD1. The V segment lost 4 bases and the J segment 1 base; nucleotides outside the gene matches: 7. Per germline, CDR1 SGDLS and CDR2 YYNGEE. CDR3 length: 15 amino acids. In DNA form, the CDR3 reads TGTGCCAGCAGCCCTGCGGGACAGTGGAACACTGAAGCTTTCTTT. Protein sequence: CASSPAGQWNTEAFF.

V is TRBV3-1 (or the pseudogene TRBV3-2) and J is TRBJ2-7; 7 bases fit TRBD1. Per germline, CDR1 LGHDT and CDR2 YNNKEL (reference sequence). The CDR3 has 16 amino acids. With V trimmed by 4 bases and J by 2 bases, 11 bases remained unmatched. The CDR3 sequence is CASSRPTGLRTYEQYF. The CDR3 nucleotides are TGTGCCAGCAGCCGCCCGACAGGGTTAAGGACCTACGAGCAGTACTTC.

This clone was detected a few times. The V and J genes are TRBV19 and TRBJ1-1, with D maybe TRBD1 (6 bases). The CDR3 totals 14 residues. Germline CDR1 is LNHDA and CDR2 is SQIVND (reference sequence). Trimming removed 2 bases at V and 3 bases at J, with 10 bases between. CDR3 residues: CASSISHRDTEAFF. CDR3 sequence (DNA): TGTGCCAGTAGTATATCCCACAGGGACACTGAAGCTTTCTTT.

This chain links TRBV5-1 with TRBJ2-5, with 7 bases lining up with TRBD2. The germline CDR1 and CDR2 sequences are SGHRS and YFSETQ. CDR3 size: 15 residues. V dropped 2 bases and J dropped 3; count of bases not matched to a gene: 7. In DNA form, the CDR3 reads TGCGCCAGCAGCTTAACAGCGGGACGGAAAGAGACCCAGTACTTC. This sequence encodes CASSLTAGRKETQYF.

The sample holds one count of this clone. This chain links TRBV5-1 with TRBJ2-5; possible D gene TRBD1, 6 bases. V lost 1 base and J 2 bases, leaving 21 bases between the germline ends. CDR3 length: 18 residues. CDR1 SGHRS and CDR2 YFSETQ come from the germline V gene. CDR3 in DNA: TGCGCCAGCAGCTTGAGCCAAACCAAAGACAGGATACAAGAGACCCAGTACTTC. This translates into CASSLSQTKDRIQETQYF. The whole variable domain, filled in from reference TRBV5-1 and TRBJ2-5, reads KAGVTQTPRYLIKTRGQQVTLSCSPISGHRSVSWYQQTPGQGLQFLFEYFSETQRNKGNFPGRFSGRQFSNSRSEMNVSTLELGDSALYLCASSLSQTKDRIQETQYFGPGTRLLVL.

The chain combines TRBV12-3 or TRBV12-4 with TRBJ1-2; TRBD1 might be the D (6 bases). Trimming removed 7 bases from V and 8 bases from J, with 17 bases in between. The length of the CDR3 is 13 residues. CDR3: CASTFHREGGYTF. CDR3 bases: TGTGCCAGCACCTTCCACAGGGAAGGAGGCTACACCTTC.

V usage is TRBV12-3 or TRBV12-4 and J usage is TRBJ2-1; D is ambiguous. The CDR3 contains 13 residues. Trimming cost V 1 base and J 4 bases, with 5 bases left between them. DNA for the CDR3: TGTGCCAGCAGTTTAGGCGAGTACAATGAGCAGTTCTTC. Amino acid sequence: CASSLGEYNEQFF.

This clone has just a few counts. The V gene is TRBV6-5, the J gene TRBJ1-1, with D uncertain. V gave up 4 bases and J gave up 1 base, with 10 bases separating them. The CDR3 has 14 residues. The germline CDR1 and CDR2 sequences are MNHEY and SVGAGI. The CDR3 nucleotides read TGTGCCAGCAGTTTACGGAGGAAGAACACTGAAGCTTTCTTT. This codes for CASSLRRKNTEAFF.

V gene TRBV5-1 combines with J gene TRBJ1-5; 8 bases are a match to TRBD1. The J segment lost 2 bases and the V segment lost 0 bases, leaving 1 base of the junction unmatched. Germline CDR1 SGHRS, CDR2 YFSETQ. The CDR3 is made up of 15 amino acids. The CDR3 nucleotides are TGCGCCAGCAGCTTGGAGACAGGGGGCAATCAGCCCCAGCATTTT. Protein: CASSLETGGNQPQHF.

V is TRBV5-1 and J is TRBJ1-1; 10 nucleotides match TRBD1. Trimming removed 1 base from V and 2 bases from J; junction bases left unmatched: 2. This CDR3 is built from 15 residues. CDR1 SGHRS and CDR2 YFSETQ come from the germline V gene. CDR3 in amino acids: CASSLQTGGNTEAFF. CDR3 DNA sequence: TGCGCCAGCAGCTTGCAGACAGGGGGCAACACTGAAGCTTTCTTT.

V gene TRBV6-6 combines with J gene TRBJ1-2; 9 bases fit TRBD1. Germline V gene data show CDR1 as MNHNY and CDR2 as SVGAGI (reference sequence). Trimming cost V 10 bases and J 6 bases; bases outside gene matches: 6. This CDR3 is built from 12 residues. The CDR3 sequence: CATGTGFDGYTF. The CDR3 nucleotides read TGTGCCACCGGGACAGGGTTTGATGGCTACACCTTC.

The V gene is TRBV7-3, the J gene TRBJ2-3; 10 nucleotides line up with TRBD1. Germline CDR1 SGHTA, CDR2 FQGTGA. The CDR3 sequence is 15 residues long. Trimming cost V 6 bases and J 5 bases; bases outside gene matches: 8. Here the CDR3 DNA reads TGTGCCAGCAGGCCTGGACAGGGGGTAAAAGATACGCAGTATTTT. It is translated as CASRPGQGVKDTQYF.

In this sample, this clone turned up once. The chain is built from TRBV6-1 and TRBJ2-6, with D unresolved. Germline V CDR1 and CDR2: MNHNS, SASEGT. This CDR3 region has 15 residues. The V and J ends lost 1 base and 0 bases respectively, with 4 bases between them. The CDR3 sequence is CASSEDSSGANVLTF. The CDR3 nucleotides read TGTGCCAGCAGTGAAGACAGCTCTGGGGCCAACGTCCTGACTTTC.

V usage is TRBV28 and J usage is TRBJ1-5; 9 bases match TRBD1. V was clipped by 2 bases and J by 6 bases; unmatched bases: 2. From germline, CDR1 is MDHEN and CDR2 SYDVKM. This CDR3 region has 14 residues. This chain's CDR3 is CASSLRTGAQPQHF. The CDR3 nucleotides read TGTGCCAGCAGTTTAAGGACAGGGGCTCAGCCCCAGCATTTT.

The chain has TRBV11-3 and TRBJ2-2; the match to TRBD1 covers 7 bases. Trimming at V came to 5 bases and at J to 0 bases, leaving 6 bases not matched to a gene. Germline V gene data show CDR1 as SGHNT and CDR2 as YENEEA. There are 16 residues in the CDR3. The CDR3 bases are TGTGCCAGCAGCCGATTCGGGACAGCGAACACCGGGGAGCTGTTTTTT. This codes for CASSRFGTANTGELFF.

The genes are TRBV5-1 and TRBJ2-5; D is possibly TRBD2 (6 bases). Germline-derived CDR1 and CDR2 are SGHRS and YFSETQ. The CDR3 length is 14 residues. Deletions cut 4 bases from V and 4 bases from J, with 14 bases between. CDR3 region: CASSAGKRAETQYF. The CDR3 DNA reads TGCGCCAGCAGCGCCGGAAAGCGGGCAGAGACCCAGTACTTC.